Listed below are T cell receptor beta chains from one sample, sequenced in a study of T cells after yellow fever vaccination. TCRdb analysed the 5' RACE reads with MiXCR anew, one entry per CDR3 protein. Seen here are some 96,000 distinct CDR3 sequences, roughly 9% observed once, and the top ten hold approximately 17%. The sequences come from CD8+ T cells not binding an NS4B(214-222) dextramer, sorted from PBMCs, collected more than 13 days after the first yellow fever vaccination. The source is a man aged 18 to 30 who received the YFV17D yellow fever vaccine. CDR3s include the opening cysteine and the closing phenylalanine or tryptophan. Each record gives: D gene, J gene, CDR3 length, clone size, V gene, CDR3 DNA, CDR3 protein. A D gene is named only where the DNA matches it firmly. Expanded clones are given a class, and other clones once, few, many or no size at all.

TRBD1,TRBJ2-7,15,NA,TRBV11-2,TGTGCCAGCAGCGCCGGCTCCGGGACAGGATACGAGCAGTACTTC,CASSAGSGTGYEQYF
NA,TRBJ2-3,14,NA,TRBV5-4,TGTGCCAGCAGCTGGCGAGGGCGGACAGATACGCAGTATTTT,CASSWRGRTDTQYF
TRBD1,TRBJ1-1,16,many,TRBV19,TGTGCCAGTAGTATGCAGGGACAGAGGAGGACCACTGAAGCTTTCTTT,CASSMQGQRRTTEAFF
TRBD1,TRBJ1-2,13,NA,TRBV19,TGTGCCAGTAGTCCACAGGGGGCTTACGGCTACACCTTC,CASSPQGAYGYTF
NA,TRBJ2-2,15,few,TRBV12-3/TRBV12-4,TGTGCCAGCAGTTTTGAGGGCTCGGGCACCGGGGAGCTGTTTTTT,CASSFEGSGTGELFF
TRBD1,TRBJ2-1,15,NA,TRBV4-3,TGCGCCAGCAGCCCGGACAGGGTGGGGGTTGGTGAGCAGTTCTTC,CASSPDRVGVGEQFF
TRBD1,TRBJ1-1,15,few,TRBV9,TGTGCCAGCAGCGTCTCCAGGGACAGCAGCACTGAAGCTTTCTTT,CASSVSRDSSTEAFF
NA,TRBJ2-2,13,NA,TRBV29-1,TGCAGCGTATCGGGGTTAAACACCGGGGAGCTGTTTTTT,CSVSGLNTGELFF
NA,TRBJ1-5,13,NA,TRBV5-1,TGCGCCAGCAGCCCCGGGGTCAATCAGCCCCAGCATTTT,CASSPGVNQPQHF
NA,TRBJ2-7,12,many,TRBV27,TGTGCCAGCAGCCCAACTTACTACGAGCAGTACTTC,CASSPTYYEQYF
NA,TRBJ2-2,17,few,TRBV12-3/TRBV12-4,TGTGCCAGCAGTTTAAGCTCGTCTAGACAGAACACCGGGGAGCTGTTTTTT,CASSLSSSRQNTGELFF
NA,TRBJ1-6,15,few,TRBV9,TGTGCCAGCAGCGTAAGTCGGGGGGCGAATTCACCCCTCCACTTT,CASSVSRGANSPLHF
NA,TRBJ1-2,13,few,TRBV5-1,TGCGCCAGCCACCGAGGACGGGGCTATGGCTACACCTTC,CASHRGRGYGYTF
NA,TRBJ2-6,18,NA,TRBV5-1,TGCGCCAGCAGCTGGTGGGACCTGCCCCCCCCTGGGGCCAACGTCCTGACTTTC,CASSWWDLPPPGANVLTF
NA,TRBJ2-7,17,few,TRBV21-1,TGTGCCAGCAGCAAAGCAAGTTCGAGGCGGGGGGCGTACGAGCAGTACTTC,CASSKASSRRGAYEQYF
TRBD1,TRBJ2-7,14,many,TRBV6-1,TGTGCCAGCAGTGCCGGGACAGGGAGGTACGAGCAGTACTTC,CASSAGTGRYEQYF
TRBD1,TRBJ2-7,13,many,TRBV5-6,TGTGCCAGCAGTTATCTGACAGGGAGCGAGCAGTACTTC,CASSYLTGSEQYF
NA,TRBJ1-5,14,NA,TRBV4-2,TGTGCCAGCAGCCCGGTGGGGGACAATCAGCCCCAGCATTTT,CASSPVGDNQPQHF
NA,TRBJ2-5,15,many,TRBV6-1,TGTGCCACCAACAGGGTAACGGGGGCCGGGAAGACCCAGTACTTC,CATNRVTGAGKTQYF
NA,TRBJ1-2,12,few,TRBV7-9,TGTGCCAGCAGCCAGGGGCCGTCAGGCTACACCTTC,CASSQGPSGYTF
NA,TRBJ2-7,15,many,TRBV3-1,TGTGCCAGCAGCCCTGAGCCCATCGTCGGTTACGAGCAGTACTTC,CASSPEPIVGYEQYF
TRBD2,TRBJ2-3,16,many,TRBV6-2/TRBV6-3,TGTGCCAGCAGTCGACCCCCGGGCGGGGGGGCAGATACGCAGTATTTT,CASSRPPGGGADTQYF
TRBD2,TRBJ2-5,16,NA,TRBV7-9,TGTGCCAGCAGCTCCAATTCAGCGGGGGAAGGGGAGACCCAGTACTTC,CASSSNSAGEGETQYF
NA,TRBJ2-3,14,few,TRBV4-3,TGCGCCAGCAGCCAAGGTAGCGGCACAGATACGCAGTATTTT,CASSQGSGTDTQYF
NA,TRBJ2-3,13,many,TRBV4-1,TGCGCCAGCAGCCAAGAAGAAGTGGGTACGCAGTATTTT,CASSQEEVGTQYF
NA,TRBJ2-2,16,few,TRBV4-1,TGCGCCAGCAGCCAAGCGGGCAGGGGAGGCACCGGGGAGCTGTTTTTT,CASSQAGRGGTGELFF
TRBD1,TRBJ2-1,14,NA,TRBV19,TGTGCCAGTACGGACAGGGGGCTTTACAATGAGCAGTTCTTC,CASTDRGLYNEQFF
NA,TRBJ1-5,18,few,TRBV4-3,TGCGCCAGCAGCCAAGATTGGCCTGAAGGAACCAACAATCAGCCCCAGCATTTT,CASSQDWPEGTNNQPQHF
NA,TRBJ2-7,13,few,TRBV20-1,TGCAGTGCTAGTTCGTCGGACCCCCACGAGCAGTACTTC,CSASSSDPHEQYF
NA,TRBJ2-1,13,many,TRBV7-2,TGTGCCAGCACCCCATCCAGCTCCGGTGAGCAGTTCTTC,CASTPSSSGEQFF
TRBD1,TRBJ2-4,17,few,TRBV5-1,TGCGCCAGCAGCTTGGATATGACAGGGGTAGTCAAAAACATTCAGTACTTC,CASSLDMTGVVKNIQYF
TRBD2,TRBJ2-1,14,few,TRBV18,TGTGCCAGCTCACCCCGGGAGGGGCTCAATGAGCAGTTCTTC,CASSPREGLNEQFF
TRBD2,TRBJ2-1,18,few,TRBV11-1,TGTGCCAGCAGCAGTTCCGGGACTAGATTATCGCCGTATAATGAGCAGTTCTTC,CASSSSGTRLSPYNEQFF
NA,TRBJ2-7,13,medium-sized,TRBV30,TGTGCCTGGAGTGTACAGGTCCAGTACGAGCAGTACTTC,CAWSVQVQYEQYF
TRBD1,TRBJ1-5,16,NA,TRBV19,TGTGCCAGTAGTATACTTGGACAGGGACCGAATCAGCCCCAGCATTTT,CASSILGQGPNQPQHF
NA,TRBJ2-7,13,few,TRBV6-5,TGTGCCAGCAGTTACTCGAATACCTACGAGCAGTACTTC,CASSYSNTYEQYF
NA,TRBJ2-4,14,few,TRBV7-9,TGTGCCAGCAGCTTCCACGGGGGAGCAAACATTCAGTACTTC,CASSFHGGANIQYF
NA,TRBJ2-7,13,NA,TRBV27,TGTGCCAGCAGTCCGGGACAAAACTACGAGCAGTACTTC,CASSPGQNYEQYF
NA,TRBJ2-1,13,NA,TRBV29-1,TGCAGCGTTAAAGAGGCAGGGTTTCAGGAGCAGTTCTTC,CSVKEAGFQEQFF
NA,TRBJ2-7,15,NA,TRBV11-2,TGTGCCAGCAGCTTACCCCAAAGGGGCGGTTACGAGCAGTACTTC,CASSLPQRGGYEQYF
NA,TRBJ1-6,13,few,TRBV7-3,TGTGCCAGCAGCATCGACAGAAATTCACCCCTCCACTTT,CASSIDRNSPLHF
TRBD1,TRBJ2-1,15,NA,TRBV6-1,TGTGCCAGCAGTGACGGGACAGCCTCCTACAATGAGCAGTTCTTC,CASSDGTASYNEQFF
NA,TRBJ1-1,11,NA,TRBV25-1,TGTGCCAGCTCTATAGGCGCTGAAGCTTTCTTT,CASSIGAEAFF
NA,TRBJ1-1,14,NA,TRBV5-1,TGCGCCAGCAGCTTGGTTAAGGGGAACACTGAAGCTTTCTTT,CASSLVKGNTEAFF
NA,TRBJ2-2,14,many,TRBV28,TGTGCCAGCAGTTTGGCCGGGGATGGCGGGGAGCTGTTTTTT,CASSLAGDGGELFF
NA,TRBJ2-5,14,NA,TRBV5-1,TGCGCCAGCAGCTTGGCAGGAACCCAAGAGACCCAGTACTTC,CASSLAGTQETQYF
NA,TRBJ2-2,13,few,TRBV6-1,TGTGCCAGCGGACGTCAGAACACCGGGGAGCTGTTTTTT,CASGRQNTGELFF
NA,TRBJ2-2,14,few,TRBV6-5,TGTGCCAGCAGTTACGCAGAGAACACCGGGGAGCTGTTTTTT,CASSYAENTGELFF
NA,TRBJ2-1,13,NA,TRBV12-3/TRBV12-4,TGTGCCAGCAGTTTAGGACAGATAAATGAGCAGTTCTTC,CASSLGQINEQFF
TRBD2,TRBJ2-3,17,few,TRBV9,TGTGCCAGCAGCGTAGCTCGACTAGCGGGGGGCCCAGATACGCAGTATTTT,CASSVARLAGGPDTQYF